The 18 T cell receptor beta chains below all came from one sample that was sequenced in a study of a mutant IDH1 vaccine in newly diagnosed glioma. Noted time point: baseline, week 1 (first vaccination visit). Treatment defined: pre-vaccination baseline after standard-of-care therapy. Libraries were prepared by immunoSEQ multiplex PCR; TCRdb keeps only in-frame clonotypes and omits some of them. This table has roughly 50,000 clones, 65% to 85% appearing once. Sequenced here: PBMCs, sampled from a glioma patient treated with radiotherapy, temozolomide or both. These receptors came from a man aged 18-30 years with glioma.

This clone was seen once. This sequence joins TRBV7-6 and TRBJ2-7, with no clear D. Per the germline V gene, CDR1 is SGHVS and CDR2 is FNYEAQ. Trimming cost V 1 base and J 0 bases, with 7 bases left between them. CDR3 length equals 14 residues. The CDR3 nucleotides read TGTGCCAGCAGCTTAGGAGGAGACTCCTACGAGCAGTACTTC. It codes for CASSLGGDSYEQYF. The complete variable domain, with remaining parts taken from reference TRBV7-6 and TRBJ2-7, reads GAGVSQSPRYKVTKRGQDVALRCDPISGHVSLYWYRQALGQGPEFLTYFNYEAQQDKSGLPNDRFSAERPEGSISTLTIQRTEQRDSAMYRCASSLGGDSYEQYFGPGTRLTVT.

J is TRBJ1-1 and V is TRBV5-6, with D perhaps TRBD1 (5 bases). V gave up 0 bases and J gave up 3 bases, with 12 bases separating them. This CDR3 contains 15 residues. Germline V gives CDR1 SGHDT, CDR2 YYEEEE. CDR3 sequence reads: CASSLAGMADTEAFF. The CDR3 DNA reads TGTGCCAGCAGCTTGGCAGGGATGGCTGACACTGAAGCTTTCTTT. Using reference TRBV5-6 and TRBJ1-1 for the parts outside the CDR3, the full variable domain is DAGVTQSPTHLIKTRGQQVTLRCSPKSGHDTVSWYQQALGQGPQFIFQYYEEEERQRGNFPDRFSGHQFPNYSSELNVNALLLGDSALYLCASSLAGMADTEAFFGQGTRLTVV.

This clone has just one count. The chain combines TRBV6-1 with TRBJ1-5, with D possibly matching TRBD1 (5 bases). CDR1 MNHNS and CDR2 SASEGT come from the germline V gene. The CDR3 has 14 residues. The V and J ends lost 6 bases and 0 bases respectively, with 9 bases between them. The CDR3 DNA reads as TGTGCCAGCAGGGGACCGGTTAGCAATCAGCCCCAGCATTTT. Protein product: CASRGPVSNQPQHF.

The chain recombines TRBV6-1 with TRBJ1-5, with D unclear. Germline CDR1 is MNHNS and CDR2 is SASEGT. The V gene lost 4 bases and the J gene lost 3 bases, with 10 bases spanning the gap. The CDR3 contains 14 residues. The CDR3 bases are TGTGCCAGCAGTGGGTCCAGGTTCAATCAGCCCCAGCATTTT. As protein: CASSGSRFNQPQHF.

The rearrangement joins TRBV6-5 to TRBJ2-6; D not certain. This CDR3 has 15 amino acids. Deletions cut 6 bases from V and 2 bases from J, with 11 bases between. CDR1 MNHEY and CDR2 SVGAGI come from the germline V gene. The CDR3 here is CASSKMSAGANVLTF. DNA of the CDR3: TGTGCCAGCAGCAAAATGTCAGCTGGGGCCAACGTCCTGACTTTC.

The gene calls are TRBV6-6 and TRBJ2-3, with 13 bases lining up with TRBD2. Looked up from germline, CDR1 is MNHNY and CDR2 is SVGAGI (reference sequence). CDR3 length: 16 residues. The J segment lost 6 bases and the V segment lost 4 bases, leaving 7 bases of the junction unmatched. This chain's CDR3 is CASSSSLAGGPDTQYF. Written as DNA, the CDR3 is TGTGCCAGCAGTTCCTCACTAGCGGGGGGGCCGGATACGCAGTATTTT.

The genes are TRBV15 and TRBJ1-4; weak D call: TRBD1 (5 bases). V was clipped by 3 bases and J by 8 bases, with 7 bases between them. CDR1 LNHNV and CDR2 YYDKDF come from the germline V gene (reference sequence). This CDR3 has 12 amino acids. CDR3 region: CATSSWGEKLFF. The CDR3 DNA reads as TGTGCCACCAGCAGTTGGGGGGAAAAACTGTTTTTT.

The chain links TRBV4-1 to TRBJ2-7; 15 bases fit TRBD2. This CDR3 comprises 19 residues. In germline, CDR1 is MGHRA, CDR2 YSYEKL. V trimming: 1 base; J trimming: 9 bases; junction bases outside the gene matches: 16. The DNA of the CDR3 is TGCGCCAGCAGCCAAGGCGGGGCCGCTCGGACTAGCGGGAGGGGGAGGCAGTACTTC. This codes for CASSQGGAARTSGRGRQYF.

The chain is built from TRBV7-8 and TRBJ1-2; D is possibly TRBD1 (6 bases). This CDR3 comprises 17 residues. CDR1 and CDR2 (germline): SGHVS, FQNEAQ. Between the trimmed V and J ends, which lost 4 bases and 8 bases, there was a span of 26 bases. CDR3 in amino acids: CASSSQGALTGRGGYTF. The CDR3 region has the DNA TGTGCCAGCAGCTCCCAGGGAGCTCTAACAGGGCGGGGGGGCTACACCTTC.

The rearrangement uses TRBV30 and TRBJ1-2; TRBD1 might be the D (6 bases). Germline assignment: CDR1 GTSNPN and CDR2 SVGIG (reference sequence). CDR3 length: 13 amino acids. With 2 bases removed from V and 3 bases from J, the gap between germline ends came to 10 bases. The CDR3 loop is CAWSFHRDYGYTF. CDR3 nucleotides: TGTGCCTGGAGTTTTCACAGGGACTATGGCTACACCTTC.

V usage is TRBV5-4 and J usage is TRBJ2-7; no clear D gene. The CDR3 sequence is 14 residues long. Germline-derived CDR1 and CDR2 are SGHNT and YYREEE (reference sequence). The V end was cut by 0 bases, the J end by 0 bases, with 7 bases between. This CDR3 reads CASSLAGHSYEQYF. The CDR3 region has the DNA TGTGCCAGCAGCTTGGCTGGCCACTCCTACGAGCAGTACTTC.

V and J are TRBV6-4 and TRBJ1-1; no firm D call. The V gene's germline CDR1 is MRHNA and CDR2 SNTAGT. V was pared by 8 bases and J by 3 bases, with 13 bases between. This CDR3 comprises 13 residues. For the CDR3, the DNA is TGTGCCAGCTCAAACCGAGTAGACACTGAAGCTTTCTTT. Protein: CASSNRVDTEAFF.

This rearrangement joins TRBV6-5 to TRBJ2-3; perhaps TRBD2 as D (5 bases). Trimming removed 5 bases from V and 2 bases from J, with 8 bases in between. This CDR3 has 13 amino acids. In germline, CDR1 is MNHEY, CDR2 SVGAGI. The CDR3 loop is CASSRGYTDTQYF. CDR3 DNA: TGTGCCAGCAGTCGAGGGTACACAGATACGCAGTATTTT.

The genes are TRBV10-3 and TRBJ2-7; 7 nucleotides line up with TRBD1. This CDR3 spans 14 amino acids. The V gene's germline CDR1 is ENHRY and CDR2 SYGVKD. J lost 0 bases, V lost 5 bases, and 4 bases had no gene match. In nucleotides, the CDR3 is TGTGCCATCAGTCAAGGGACAGACTCCTACGAGCAGTACTTC. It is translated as CAISQGTDSYEQYF.

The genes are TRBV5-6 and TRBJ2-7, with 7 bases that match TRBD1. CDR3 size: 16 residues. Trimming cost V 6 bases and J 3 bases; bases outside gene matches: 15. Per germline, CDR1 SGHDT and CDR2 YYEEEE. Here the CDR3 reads CASTLNIQGNFYEQYF. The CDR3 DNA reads TGTGCCAGCACCCTAAATATACAGGGGAATTTCTACGAGCAGTACTTC. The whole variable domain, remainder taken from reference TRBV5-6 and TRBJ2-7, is DAGVTQSPTHLIKTRGQQVTLRCSPKSGHDTVSWYQQALGQGPQFIFQYYEEEERQRGNFPDRFSGHQFPNYSSELNVNALLLGDSALYLCASTLNIQGNFYEQYFGPGTRLTVT.

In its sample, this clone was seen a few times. The DNA of the CDR3 is TGTGCCTGGGAGGCGGGCAGTGGCACTGAAGCTTTCTTT. It translates to CAWEAGSGTEAFF. This sequence joins TRBV30 and TRBJ1-1; D uncertain. The CDR3 sequence is 13 residues long. Germline V gives CDR1 GTSNPN, CDR2 SVGIG (reference sequence). Trimming left V 5 bases short and J 4 bases short, with 14 bases between. Complete variable domain (other parts from reference TRBV30 and TRBJ1-1): SQTIHQWPATLVQPVGSPLSLECTVEGTSNPNLYWYRQAAGRGLQLLFYSVGIGQISSEVPQNLSASRPQDRQFILSSKKLLLSDSGFYLCAWEAGSGTEAFFGQGTRLTVV.

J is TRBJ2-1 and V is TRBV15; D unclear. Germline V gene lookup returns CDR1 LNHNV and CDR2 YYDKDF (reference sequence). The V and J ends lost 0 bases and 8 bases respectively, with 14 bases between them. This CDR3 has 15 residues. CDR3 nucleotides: TGTGCCACCAGCAGAGATTCGGTCTTAGGAGATGAGCAGTTCTTC. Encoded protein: CATSRDSVLGDEQFF.

In nucleotides, the CDR3 is TGTGCCAGCACCCGAGGGACAGGGGGTTCCTACGAGCAGTACTTC. It translates to CASTRGTGGSYEQYF. The rearrangement uses TRBV7-8 and TRBJ2-7; 11 nucleotides align to TRBD1. V shed 7 bases, J shed 1 base, and the junction held 6 bases outside the gene matches. The CDR3 extends over 15 amino acids. Germline V gene sequence: CDR1 SGHVS, CDR2 FQNEAQ.